These 22 T cell receptor beta chains share one sample of origin, sequenced in a study of vaccination and CD4 T cells after COVID-19. Treatment in this sample: approximately nine-day PBMC culture with coronavirus spike peptide pools or control peptides (ViraFEST assay). Scientists ran DNA taken from cultured CD4+ T cells through the Oncomine TCR Beta short-read assay for sequencing. Each CDR3 protein gets one entry after TCRdb re-called the PCR reads with MiXCR. This table has around 19,000 distinct CDR3 sequences, 45% to 70% appearing once. The antigens these receptors bind are not known. Sequencing input: CD4+ T cells from blood, cultured in vitro. These receptors were collected from a human donor who had recovered from COVID-19.

The chain recombines TRBV15 with TRBJ2-3; D is ambiguous. Trimming took 3 bases from V and 0 from J, leaving 7 bases between them. The CDR3 runs to 14 residues. Germline V gene lookup returns CDR1 LNHNV and CDR2 YYDKDF (reference sequence). CDR3 amino acids: CATSSGSSTDTQYF. In DNA form, the CDR3 reads TGTGCCACCAGCAGCGGTTCTAGCACAGATACGCAGTATTTT.

The chain links TRBV6-2 or TRBV6-3 to TRBJ1-3; the D is unclear. CDR1 and CDR2 (germline): MNHEY, SVGEGT. The CDR3 runs 16 residues. Trimming stripped 6 bases from V and 2 bases from J, with 17 bases between. CDR3 sequence reads: CASRTTRTGPGNTIYF. CDR3 in DNA: TGTGCCAGCAGGACTACAAGAACCGGACCTGGAAACACCATATATTTT.

This clonotype was recorded a few times. V gene TRBV20-1 combines with J gene TRBJ2-3; 8 bases line up with TRBD2. CDR1 and CDR2 from the germline V gene are DFQATT and SNEGSKA (reference sequence). CDR3 length: 15 residues. V dropped 2 bases and J dropped 0; count of bases not matched to a gene: 4. CDR3 coding DNA: TGCAGTGCTAGAATTAGCGGGACGAGCACAGATACGCAGTATTTT. This sequence encodes CSARISGTSTDTQYF.

The rearrangement uses TRBV6-4 and TRBJ2-5; D is perhaps TRBD1 (5 bases). The CDR3 is 15 residues long. The V end was cut by 0 bases, the J end by 7 bases, with 15 bases between. Looked up from germline, CDR1 is MRHNA and CDR2 is SNTAGT. The CDR3 DNA reads TGTGCCAGCAGTGACTCTATCCGGCACCAGGGGACCCAGTACTTC. Translating gives CASSDSIRHQGTQYF.

Only a few counts were recorded for this clonotype. CDR3 protein: CASSEQGNNQPQHF. CDR3 nucleotide sequence: TGTGCCAGCAGTGAGCAGGGAAACAATCAGCCCCAGCATTTT. This chain uses TRBV2 with TRBJ1-5; tentative D call: TRBD1 (5 bases). The CDR3 loop spans 14 amino acids. The germline V and J ends were trimmed by 3 bases and 3 bases, with 9 bases remaining between them. CDR1 and CDR2 (germline): SNHLY, FYNNEI.

This clonotype was seen a single time. The CDR3 DNA is TGCAGCGTTGCTGTGGTGTTCGGTTACAATGAGCAGTTCTTC. This translates into CSVAVVFGYNEQFF. The chain is built from TRBV29-1 and TRBJ2-1; D is unclear. This CDR3 has 14 residues. Germline V gives CDR1 SQVTM, CDR2 ANQGSEA. V was pared by 4 bases and J by 4 bases, with 14 bases between.

The chain combines TRBV7-3 with TRBJ2-3; unclear D gene. This CDR3 comprises 13 residues. CDR1 SGHTA and CDR2 FQGTGA come from the germline V gene. V dropped 0 bases and J dropped 5 bases, with 6 bases sitting between them. The CDR3 sequence is CASSLTRLDTQYF. The CDR3 DNA reads as TGTGCCAGCAGCTTAACGCGCTTAGATACGCAGTATTTT.

The chain employs TRBV18 and TRBJ2-3, with 8 positions matching TRBD2. J gave up 2 bases and V 8 bases, and 12 bases lay outside the gene matches. CDR1 is KGHSH and CDR2 is LQKENI in the germline V gene. The CDR3 totals 16 residues. The CDR3 DNA sequence: TGTGCCAGCCGAACCCTGCGCGGGAGGAACACAGATACGCAGTATTTT. It translates to CASRTLRGRNTDTQYF.

The chain has TRBV12-5 and TRBJ1-2; D is ambiguous. In germline, CDR1 is LGHNT, CDR2 FRNRAP. CDR3 length equals 14 residues. V gave up 3 bases and J gave up 4 bases, with 12 bases separating them. The CDR3 sequence: CASGFSNGFYGYTF. For the CDR3, the DNA is TGTGCTAGTGGTTTCTCCAACGGATTCTATGGCTACACCTTC.

V gene TRBV15 combines with J gene TRBJ1-1; D unresolved. CDR3 size: 16 residues. The germline gives CDR1 LNHNV, CDR2 YYDKDF (reference sequence). Trimming took 1 base from V and 0 from J, leaving 12 bases between them. CDR3 sequence reads: CATSRGWLGMNTEAFF. DNA of the CDR3: TGTGCCACCAGCAGAGGTTGGCTGGGCATGAACACTGAAGCTTTCTTT.

The V and J genes are TRBV28 and TRBJ2-2; the match to TRBD2 covers 13 bases. CDR1 and CDR2 from the germline V gene are MDHEN and SYDVKM. CDR3 length: 16 residues. V trimming: 6 bases; J trimming: 5 bases; junction bases outside the gene matches: 6. The CDR3 region is CASRTLGLAGTGELFF. The CDR3 DNA sequence: TGTGCCAGCAGGACCCTGGGACTAGCGGGGACCGGGGAGCTGTTTTTT.

The V gene is TRBV28, the J gene TRBJ1-1; D possibly corresponds to TRBD1 (6 bases). The CDR3 runs 11 residues. Trimming shortened V by 3 bases and J by 14 bases, and 13 bases separated the two germline ends. From germline, CDR1 is MDHEN and CDR2 SYDVKM. CDR3 coding DNA: TGTGCCAGCAGTTTGAACAGGGCCTTATTCTTT. Protein: CASSLNRALFF.

This chain connects TRBV29-1 to TRBJ1-2; D remains ambiguous. This CDR3 is 8 amino acids long. V was pared by 7 bases and J by 7 bases, with 4 bases between. CDR1 is SQVTM, CDR2 ANQGSEA, per germline. The CDR3 coding sequence is TGCAGCGGCGGTGGCTACACCTTC. This codes for CSGGGYTF.

This clonotype qualifies as medium-sized. The rearrangement joins TRBV21-1 to TRBJ1-4; the D segment call TRBD1 is taken from the table without a DNA check. TRBV21-1 is a documented pseudogene. The CDR3 sequence is 14 residues long. CDR3 protein: CASSNGNWGEKLFF. For the CDR3, the DNA is TGTGCCAGCAGCAATGGGAACTGGGGCGAAAAACTGTTTTTT.

This clonotype was detected only a few times. CDR3 loop: CASSQGGLAGQETQYF. CDR3 in DNA: TGTGCCAGCAGCCAAGGGGGACTAGCGGGACAAGAGACCCAGTACTTC. The rearrangement links TRBV7-2 to TRBJ2-5; 13 nucleotides line up with TRBD2. The CDR3 is 16 amino acids. From germline, CDR1 is SGHTA and CDR2 FQGNSA. The V gene end was trimmed by 5 bases and the J gene end by 2 bases; junction bases not matched to a gene: 5.

The genes are TRBV19 and TRBJ2-5; D is possibly TRBD1 or TRBD2 (7 bases each). The CDR3 is 16 amino acids. Trimming took 10 bases from V and 5 from J, leaving 26 bases between them. Germline values: CDR1 LNHDA, CDR2 SQIVND (reference sequence). Here the CDR3 reads CATHGGAGGSSETQYF. The CDR3 DNA follows: TGTGCCACCCATGGGGGGGCAGGGGGTAGCTCGGAGACCCAGTACTTC.

The genes are TRBV5-1 and TRBJ2-3, with a possible D match to TRBD1 (5 bases). V lost 0 bases, J lost 0 bases, and 11 bases lay in between. Germline V gene lookup returns CDR1 SGHRS and CDR2 YFSETQ. The CDR3 is 16 residues long. DNA of the CDR3: TGCGCCAGCAGCTTGGGGGGCTCCTATAGCACAGATACGCAGTATTTT. Translation: CASSLGGSYSTDTQYF.

The chain has TRBV14 and TRBJ1-2; 7 nucleotides match TRBD1. This CDR3 region has 13 residues. Germline V gene data show CDR1 as SGHDN and CDR2 as FVKESK. Trimming at V came to 6 bases and at J to 4 bases, leaving 5 bases not matched to a gene. The CDR3 DNA follows: TGTGCCAGCAGTCCGACAGGGAGCTATGGCTACACCTTC. Translation gives CASSPTGSYGYTF.

This clonotype was counted only a few times. V and J are TRBV7-2 and TRBJ1-1; D remains unclear. Trimming left V 5 bases short and J 2 bases short, with 15 bases between. Germline V gives CDR1 SGHTA, CDR2 FQGNSA. This CDR3 contains 15 residues. The CDR3 is CASSRGRAGNTEAFF. CDR3 DNA sequence: TGTGCCAGCAGCCGAGGGAGGGCAGGCAACACTGAAGCTTTCTTT.

V usage is TRBV24-1 and J usage is TRBJ2-5; 11 bases are shared with TRBD2. This CDR3 has 17 residues. Germline CDR1 KGHDR, CDR2 SFDVKD. The V and J ends lost 4 bases and 5 bases, in that order; junction bases with no gene match: 11. CDR3 amino acids: CATSDGQVAGGGETQYF. DNA of the CDR3: TGTGCCACCAGTGACGGGCAGGTAGCGGGAGGGGGGGAGACCCAGTACTTC.

The rearrangement uses TRBV6-1 and TRBJ2-7, with D possibly TRBD1 on 5 matching bases. The CDR3 covers 13 residues. CDR1 is MNHNS, CDR2 SASEGT, per germline. Trimming shortened V by 2 bases and J by 7 bases, and 12 bases separated the two germline ends. The CDR3, as DNA: TGTGCCAGCAGTGAAAGAGTAAGGGGAGAGCAGTACTTC. Translating it yields CASSERVRGEQYF.

The chain employs TRBV27 and TRBJ1-1; tentative D call: TRBD1 (5 bases). The CDR3 runs 14 residues. From germline, CDR1 is MNHEY and CDR2 SMNVEV (reference sequence). The ends were cut back, 5 bases at V and 5 bases at J, with 15 bases in the middle. CDR3 in amino acids: CASSDWGGLTEAFF. As DNA, the CDR3 is TGTGCCAGCAGTGATTGGGGCGGGCTAACTGAAGCTTTCTTT.